Presented here are 7 T cell receptor beta chains from one specimen sequenced in a study of OX40 agonist ivuxolimab in advanced cancers. Profiling relied on immunoSEQ multiplex PCR, and the TCRdb table lists in-frame clones only, not all of them. The sample includes around 87,000 clones, 94% of them seen just once. Source: CD4+ or CD8+ T cells sorted from blood, taken in a trial of the OX40 agonist ivuxolimab. These receptors came from an adult with an advanced solid tumor such as melanoma, head and neck, liver or kidney cancer.

The chain recombines TRBV12-5 with TRBJ2-5, with D uncertain. Germline V gene data show CDR1 as LGHNT and CDR2 as FRNRAP. Trimming pared 6 bases from V and 2 bases from J, leaving 4 bases between. This CDR3 has 11 residues. CDR3 residues: CASGQQETQYF. The CDR3 region has the DNA TGTGCTAGTGGGCAACAAGAGACCCAGTACTTC.

This chain connects TRBV2 to TRBJ2-3; D remains unclear. Per germline, CDR1 SNHLY and CDR2 FYNNEI. This CDR3 is built from 15 residues. The ends were cut back, 1 base at V and 0 bases at J, with 8 bases in the middle. In DNA form, the CDR3 reads TGTGCCAGCAGTGAAGGCCCTACTAGCACAGATACGCAGTATTTT. Encoded protein: CASSEGPTSTDTQYF.

This chain connects TRBV29-1 to TRBJ1-2; the D is unclear. From germline, CDR1 is SQVTM and CDR2 ANQGSEA. The germline V and J ends were trimmed by 5 bases and 0 bases, with 7 bases remaining between them. CDR3 length equals 12 residues. The CDR3 DNA reads TGCAGCGTTCTCGGGACTAACTATGGCTACACCTTC. This translates into CSVLGTNYGYTF. Drawing the rest from reference TRBV29-1 and TRBJ1-2, the complete variable domain is SAVISQKPSRDICQRGTSLTIQCQVDSQVTMMFWYRQQPGQSLTLIATANQGSEATYESGFVIDKFPISRPNLTFSTLTVSNMSPEDSSIYLCSVLGTNYGYTFGSGTRLTVV.

The chain carries TRBV5-4 and TRBJ2-1, with D uncertain. Germline loops: CDR1 SGHNT, CDR2 YYREEE (reference sequence). V was pared by 2 bases and J by 0 bases, with 6 bases between. The CDR3 covers 14 residues. CDR3 DNA: TGTGCCAGCAGCTTACGGCGCTCCTACAATGAGCAGTTCTTC. Protein: CASSLRRSYNEQFF. The full variable domain, in which reference TRBV5-4 and TRBJ2-1 provide the parts outside the CDR3, is ETGVTQSPTHLIKTRGQQVTLRCSSQSGHNTVSWYQQALGQGPQFIFQYYREEENGRGNFPPRFSGLQFPNYSSELNVNALELDDSALYLCASSLRRSYNEQFFGPGTRLTVL.

This clone was observed once. The rearrangement uses TRBV9 and TRBJ2-1, with 9 bases matching TRBD2. The V gene end was trimmed by 3 bases and the J gene end by 8 bases; junction bases not matched to a gene: 6. The CDR3 contains 14 residues. Germline CDR1 is SGDLS and CDR2 is YYNGEE. The CDR3 DNA reads TGTGCCAGCAGCGGCGGGCGGGGGGGCCATGAGCAGTTCTTC. As protein: CASSGGRGGHEQFF.

This rearrangement joins TRBV4-3 to TRBJ2-5; TRBD2 agrees at 9 bases. The CDR3 has 18 amino acids. Germline trimming cut 0 bases from V and 0 bases from J; bases unmatched to any gene: 8. Germline values: CDR1 LGHNA, CDR2 YSLEER. CDR3 nucleotide sequence: TGCGCCAGCAGCCAAGAGCTTCTAGCGGGGAGGTACCAAGAGACCCAGTACTTC. As protein: CASSQELLAGRYQETQYF.

The CDR3 protein is CASSLQGNTEAFF. The DNA of the CDR3 is TGTGCCAGCAGCCTCCAGGGGAACACTGAAGCTTTCTTT. The chain couples TRBV6-1 to TRBJ1-1; perhaps TRBD1 as D (5 bases). Trimming stripped 6 bases from V and 1 base from J, with 9 bases between. CDR1 is MNHNS and CDR2 is SASEGT in the germline V gene. The length of the CDR3 is 13 residues.